The next 26 T cell receptor beta chains were all read from a single sample in a study of blood T cell repertoires in COVID-19. TCRdb's table, derived via immunoSEQ multiplex PCR, lists solely in-frame clones and lacks some. Of roughly 200,000 clones in the sample, roughly 87% were seen once. The sample consisted of PBMCs or T cells enriched from blood (not recorded which). The receptors shown here come from a man aged 18 to 35 with acute COVID-19.

The J gene is TRBJ2-7, the V gene TRBV11-2, with 8 nucleotides matching TRBD2. The CDR3 has 15 amino acids. V dropped 2 bases and J dropped 7; count of bases not matched to a gene: 10. Germline lookup yields CDR1 SGHAT and CDR2 FQNNGV. CDR3 protein: CASSLTTSGLWEQYF. DNA for the CDR3: TGTGCCAGCAGCTTAACTACTAGCGGACTTTGGGAGCAGTACTTC.

This chain uses TRBV10-3 with TRBJ1-2; D possibly corresponds to TRBD1 (5 bases). The CDR3 has 13 amino acids. Deletions cut 0 bases from V and 6 bases from J, with 8 bases between. The germline V gene encodes CDR1 ENHRY and CDR2 SYGVKD. The CDR3 loop is CAISESGGNGYTF. CDR3 nucleotide sequence: TGTGCCATCAGTGAGTCTGGGGGGAATGGCTACACCTTC.

This chain uses TRBV9 with TRBJ2-5; the D gene is possibly TRBD2 (6 bases). CDR1 and CDR2 (germline): SGDLS, YYNGEE. V was trimmed by 3 bases and J by 5 bases, leaving 8 bases between them. The CDR3 consists of 12 residues. The CDR3 DNA reads TGTGCCAGCAGCGCGGGGGTGGAGACCCAGTACTTC. It is translated as CASSAGVETQYF. Combining the CDR3 with reference TRBV9 and TRBJ2-5 gives the whole variable domain DSGVTQTPKHLITATGQRVTLRCSPRSGDLSVYWYQQSLDQGLQFLIQYYNGEERAKGNILERFSAQQFPDLHSELNLSSLELGDSALYFCASSAGVETQYFGPGTRLLVL.

The gene calls are TRBV5-5 and TRBJ1-5; D might be TRBD1 (5 bases). Germline CDR1 SGHKS, CDR2 YYEKEE (reference sequence). The CDR3 has 14 residues. Trimming pared 0 bases from V and 7 bases from J, leaving 11 bases between. CDR3 in DNA: TGTGCCAGCAGCTTGGACGAGTGGGGCCAGCCCCAGCATTTT. Translated: CASSLDEWGQPQHF.

The chain joins TRBV28 to TRBJ1-5; 10 bases map to TRBD1. CDR3 length: 16 amino acids. The ends lost 5 bases at V and 6 bases at J; junction bases unmatched: 10. CDR1 and CDR2 (germline): MDHEN, SYDVKM. The DNA of the CDR3 is TGTGCCAGCAGTGGGGGTGACAGGGGGCTCGTTCAGCCCCAGCATTTT. Translation: CASSGGDRGLVQPQHF.

The chain links TRBV5-4 to TRBJ1-4; no clear D gene. V gave up 5 bases and J gave up 4 bases, with 9 bases separating them. CDR1 is SGHNT and CDR2 is YYREEE in the germline V gene (reference sequence). The CDR3 loop spans 13 amino acids. The CDR3 here is CASRDWGNEKLFF. The DNA of the CDR3 is TGTGCCAGCAGGGACTGGGGTAATGAAAAACTGTTTTTT. Looking up the rest from reference TRBV5-4 and TRBJ1-4 gives the full variable domain: ETGVTQSPTHLIKTRGQQVTLRCSSQSGHNTVSWYQQALGQGPQFIFQYYREEENGRGNFPPRFSGLQFPNYSSELNVNALELDDSALYLCASRDWGNEKLFFGSGTQLSVL.

The chain uses TRBV12-3 or TRBV12-4 and TRBJ2-1, with D perhaps TRBD1 (6 bases). This CDR3 comprises 13 residues. Trimming removed 3 bases from V and 8 bases from J, with 11 bases in between. CDR3 nucleotides: TGTGCCAGCAGTTTCAACAGGGCTGATGAGCAGTTCTTC. Translating it yields CASSFNRADEQFF.

This clone has ten or more counts. V gene TRBV25-1 combines with J gene TRBJ2-1; 8 bases are shared with TRBD2. CDR1 is MGHDK, CDR2 SYGVNS, per germline. J was trimmed by 0 bases and V by 2 bases; bases with no gene match: 9. The CDR3 length is 18 residues. For the CDR3, the DNA is TGTGCCAGCAGTGAACCTGCGGGGAGCGGGAGCTCCTACAATGAGCAGTTCTTC. It codes for CASSEPAGSGSSYNEQFF.

This clone was found a few times. This rearrangement joins TRBV18 to TRBJ2-1; D is unclear. Trimming stripped 4 bases from V and 5 bases from J, with 12 bases between. Germline V gives CDR1 KGHSH, CDR2 LQKENI. The CDR3 has 14 amino acids. CDR3 loop: CASSLKTLNNEQFF. CDR3 DNA sequence: TGTGCCAGCTCACTGAAGACTCTTAACAATGAGCAGTTCTTC. The variable domain in full, completed from reference TRBV18 and TRBJ2-1, reads NAGVMQNPRHLVRRRGQEARLRCSPMKGHSHVYWYRQLPEEGLKFMVYLQKENIIDESGMPKERFSAEFPKEGPSILRIQQVVRGDSAAYFCASSLKTLNNEQFFGPGTRLTVL.

The V gene is TRBV12-5, the J gene TRBJ2-5; the D gene is possibly TRBD1 (6 bases). The CDR3 consists of 16 residues. V shed 3 bases and J shed 3 bases, with 17 bases lying between them. The germline V gene has CDR1 LGHNT and CDR2 FRNRAP. Here the CDR3 reads CASGFLPTGREETQYF. CDR3 sequence (DNA): TGTGCTAGTGGTTTCCTCCCCACAGGGCGGGAAGAGACCCAGTACTTC.

The chain joins TRBV2 to TRBJ2-7; D remains unclear. Germline V gene sequence: CDR1 SNHLY, CDR2 FYNNEI. Deletions cut 8 bases from V and 2 bases from J, with 19 bases between. The CDR3 consists of 15 residues. The CDR3 DNA sequence: TGTGCCAGCGTACTTATCGGAACGCGGACCTACGAGCAGTACTTC. Protein product: CASVLIGTRTYEQYF.

V and J are TRBV28 and TRBJ2-5; maybe TRBD2 (7 bases). The CDR3 runs 15 residues. V lost 6 bases to trimming and J lost 0 bases, with 14 bases between them. Looked up from germline, CDR1 is MDHEN and CDR2 is SYDVKM. The CDR3 DNA sequence: TGTGCCAGCAGCGACAGCGGGACATACCAAGAGACCCAGTACTTC. It is translated as CASSDSGTYQETQYF.

V and J are TRBV7-9 and TRBJ1-4; 8 bases are shared with TRBD1. Germline V gene data show CDR1 as SEHNR and CDR2 as FQNEAQ (reference sequence). This CDR3 region has 14 residues. V gave up 3 bases and J gave up 7 bases; unmatched junction bases: 4. CDR3: CASSFGQGSEKLFF. For the CDR3, the DNA is TGTGCCAGCAGCTTCGGACAGGGAAGTGAAAAACTGTTTTTT.

This clone has only a few counts. The rearrangement joins TRBV3-1 (or the pseudogene TRBV3-2) to TRBJ2-7, with 8 positions matching TRBD1. Per germline, CDR1 LGHDT and CDR2 YNNKEL (reference sequence). V was clipped by 3 bases and J by 3 bases; unmatched bases: 10. The CDR3 length is 16 residues. The CDR3 nucleotides are TGTGCCAGCAGCCAGGCTAGACAGGGGACGGACTACGAGCAGTACTTC. Amino acids: CASSQARQGTDYEQYF.

V usage is TRBV7-9 and J usage is TRBJ2-5, with D perhaps TRBD1 (6 bases). CDR3 length equals 13 residues. Trimming took off 4 bases at V and 0 bases at J, with 6 bases between the two ends. Germline V gene lookup returns CDR1 SEHNR and CDR2 FQNEAQ (reference sequence). CDR3 nucleotides: TGTGCCAGCAGCTACAGGGACCAAGAGACCCAGTACTTC. It yields the protein CASSYRDQETQYF.

The chain employs TRBV5-6 and TRBJ1-2, with TRBD1 as a possible D gene (5 bases). Germline CDR1 reads SGHDT; CDR2 reads YYEEEE. The CDR3 sequence is 14 residues long. Trimming shortened V by 0 bases and J by 5 bases, and 11 bases separated the two germline ends. The CDR3 nucleotides are TGTGCCAGCAGCTTGGACAGGATGGAGTATGGCTACACCTTC. Translation gives CASSLDRMEYGYTF. Based on the CDR3 plus reference TRBV5-6 and TRBJ1-2, the full variable domain is DAGVTQSPTHLIKTRGQQVTLRCSPKSGHDTVSWYQQALGQGPQFIFQYYEEEERQRGNFPDRFSGHQFPNYSSELNVNALLLGDSALYLCASSLDRMEYGYTFGSGTRLTVV.

This chain uses TRBV9 with TRBJ1-6; D possibly corresponds to TRBD1 (6 bases). The CDR3 totals 16 residues. The germline V and J ends were trimmed by 7 bases and 2 bases, with 16 bases remaining between them. Germline V gene sequence: CDR1 SGDLS, CDR2 YYNGEE. CDR3 bases: TGTGCCAGCGGTTCTGGGGGGGGCACCTATAATTCACCCCTCCACTTT. It encodes CASGSGGGTYNSPLHF.

The CDR3 nucleotides are TGCGCCAGCAGCTCGACTAGCGGGGCAATTGATGAGCAGTTCTTC. Amino acid sequence: CASSSTSGAIDEQFF. The rearrangement links TRBV5-1 to TRBJ2-1, with TRBD2 identical over 11 bases. The CDR3 spans 15 residues. Germline V gives CDR1 SGHRS, CDR2 YFSETQ. After removal of 3 bases from V and 8 bases from J, the junction contained 7 bases not matched to a gene.

The V and J genes are TRBV6-5 and TRBJ1-1; D is undetermined. V was trimmed by 8 bases and J by 4 bases, leaving 5 bases between them. This CDR3 contains 10 residues. Per the germline V gene, CDR1 is MNHEY and CDR2 is SVGAGI. DNA for the CDR3: TGTGCCAGCGTCCGCACTGAAGCTTTCTTT. Amino acids: CASVRTEAFF.

This clone showed up just once. The chain couples TRBV7-6 to TRBJ2-3; a possible D gene is TRBD2 (5 bases). Trimming removed 4 bases at V and 0 bases at J, with 5 bases between. The length of the CDR3 is 13 residues. Germline lookup yields CDR1 SGHVS and CDR2 FNYEAQ. The CDR3 protein is CASSSGSTDTQYF. The DNA of the CDR3 is TGTGCCAGCAGCTCGGGGAGCACAGATACGCAGTATTTT.

The chain combines TRBV5-1 with TRBJ2-7; perhaps TRBD1 as D (5 bases). Germline-derived CDR1 and CDR2 are SGHRS and YFSETQ. The V end was cut by 0 bases, the J end by 3 bases, with 10 bases between. The CDR3 extends over 14 amino acids. The CDR3 coding sequence is TGCGCCAGCAGCTTGGAATCAGGGATCTACGAGCAGTACTTC. Translation: CASSLESGIYEQYF.

The chain recombines TRBV5-6 with TRBJ2-3; 10 bases line up with TRBD2. The trim removed 4 bases at V and 5 bases at J, leaving 16 bases unmatched. The CDR3 has 18 residues. CDR1 is SGHDT, CDR2 YYEEEE, per germline. CDR3 residues: CASSLIGPSGSAVDTQYF. In nucleotides, the CDR3 is TGTGCCAGCAGCCTGATAGGTCCTAGCGGGAGTGCTGTAGATACGCAGTATTTT.

The rearrangement links TRBV14 to TRBJ2-1, with 10 bases fitting TRBD2. CDR3 length equals 18 residues. Trimming cost V 3 bases and J 7 bases; bases outside gene matches: 15. Germline values: CDR1 SGHDN, CDR2 FVKESK. CDR3 coding DNA: TGTGCCAGCAGCCACGCCGGAAAGCGGGAGGGGGGTCCTAATGAGCAGTTCTTC. It codes for CASSHAGKREGGPNEQFF.

The chain uses TRBV19 and TRBJ1-1, with D perhaps TRBD1 (6 bases). The CDR3 runs 15 residues. Trimming shortened V by 5 bases and J by 4 bases, and 17 bases separated the two germline ends. The V gene's germline CDR1 is LNHDA and CDR2 SQIVND (reference sequence). The CDR3 region is CASSEGGAGSTEAFF. For the CDR3, the DNA is TGTGCCAGTAGTGAGGGGGGGGCAGGGAGCACTGAAGCTTTCTTT.

This clone was found once. This rearrangement joins TRBV12-3 or TRBV12-4 to TRBJ1-1; 7 positions agree with TRBD1. This CDR3 spans 12 amino acids. Losses at the gene ends were 6 bases for V and 11 bases for J; bases not matched to a gene: 9. The CDR3 DNA reads TGTGCCAGCAGCCGCGGACAGGAATCCGCTTTCTTT. Encoded protein: CASSRGQESAFF.

This clone was observed a single time. The gene calls are TRBV19 and TRBJ2-6; D uncertain. Trimming took off 5 bases at V and 1 base at J, with 9 bases between the two ends. Germline V CDR1 and CDR2: LNHDA, SQIVND (reference sequence). This CDR3 spans 15 amino acids. The CDR3 reads CASSAGLSGANVLTF. CDR3 nucleotide sequence: TGTGCCAGTAGTGCAGGTTTATCTGGGGCCAACGTCCTGACTTTC.